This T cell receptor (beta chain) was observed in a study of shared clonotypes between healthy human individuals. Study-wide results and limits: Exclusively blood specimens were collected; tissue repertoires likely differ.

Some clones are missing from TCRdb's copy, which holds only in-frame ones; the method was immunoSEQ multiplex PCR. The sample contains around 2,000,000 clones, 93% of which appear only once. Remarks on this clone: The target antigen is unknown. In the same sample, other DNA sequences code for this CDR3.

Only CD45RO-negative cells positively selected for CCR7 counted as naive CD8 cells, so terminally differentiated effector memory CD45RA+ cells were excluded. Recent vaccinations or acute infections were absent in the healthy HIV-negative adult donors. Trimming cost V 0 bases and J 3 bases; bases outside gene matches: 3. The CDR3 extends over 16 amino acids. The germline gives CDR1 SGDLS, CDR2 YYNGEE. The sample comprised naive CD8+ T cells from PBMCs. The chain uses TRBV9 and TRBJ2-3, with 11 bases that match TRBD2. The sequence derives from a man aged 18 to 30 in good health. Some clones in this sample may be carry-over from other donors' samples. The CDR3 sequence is CASSVGTSGRTDTQYF. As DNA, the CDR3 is TGTGCCAGCAGCGTAGGAACTAGCGGGAGAACAGATACGCAGTATTTT.